A selection of T cell receptor beta chains follows, all from one sample in a study of T-cell reconstitution after alpha-beta-depleted transplantation in children. MiXCR was run by TCRdb on the PCR reads, yielding one entry per CDR3 protein. The data hold about 600,000 distinct CDR3 sequences, with approximately 22% observed a single time. The sequences come from PBMCs, mostly from graft donor cells, collected 360 days after TCRalphabeta/CD19-depleted stem cell transplant. These receptors were collected from a boy under two years old who had a stem cell transplant for acute myeloid leukemia, so the T cells may come from the graft donor. Each CDR3 is given with its conserved first and last residue. A D gene is named only where the DNA matches it firmly. Clone size is not always given. Where it is, it says once, few, many or a class for expanded clones.

cdr3_aa: CASENRTSGGTTSSQSSYNEQFF; cdr3_nt: TGCGCCAGCGAGAACCGGACTAGCGGGGGGACCACCTCCAGTCAAAGCTCCTACAATGAGCAGTTCTTC; v_call: TRBV4-3; d_call: TRBD2; j_call: TRBJ2-1; clone_size: -
cdr3_aa: CASSLYYDRAGYGYTF; cdr3_nt: TGTGCCAGCAGTCTTTACTATGACAGGGCGGGCTATGGCTACACCTTC; v_call: TRBV12-3/TRBV12-4; d_call: TRBD1; j_call: TRBJ1-2; clone_size: -
cdr3_aa: CATGEVGGAFF; cdr3_nt: TGTGCCACGGGGGAAGTCGGAGGCGCTTTCTTT; v_call: TRBV25-1; d_call: -; j_call: TRBJ1-1; clone_size: many
cdr3_aa: CSAGSLAFYGYTF; cdr3_nt: TGCAGTGCTGGGAGTCTCGCCTTCTATGGCTACACCTTC; v_call: TRBV20-1; d_call: -; j_call: TRBJ1-2; clone_size: -
cdr3_aa: CASNARGTGELFF; cdr3_nt: TGTGCCAGCAACGCCAGAGGTACCGGGGAGCTGTTTTTT; v_call: TRBV2; d_call: -; j_call: TRBJ2-2; clone_size: few
cdr3_aa: CASSYSIWGNYGYTF; cdr3_nt: TGTGCCAGCAGTTACTCGATCTGGGGAAACTATGGCTACACCTTC; v_call: TRBV6-2/TRBV6-3; d_call: -; j_call: TRBJ1-2; clone_size: -
cdr3_aa: CSAPRPGASRETQYF; cdr3_nt: TGCAGTGCTCCCCGGCCGGGCGCCTCCCGAGAGACCCAGTACTTC; v_call: TRBV20-1; d_call: -; j_call: TRBJ2-5; clone_size: few
cdr3_aa: CASSRGQGDHNEQFF; cdr3_nt: TGTGCCAGCAGCCGGGGACAGGGGGACCACAATGAGCAGTTCTTC; v_call: TRBV7-2; d_call: TRBD1; j_call: TRBJ2-1; clone_size: -
cdr3_aa: CASSFWTSGDQETQYF; cdr3_nt: TGTGCCAGCAGTTTCTGGACTAGCGGAGACCAAGAGACCCAGTACTTC; v_call: TRBV12-3/TRBV12-4; d_call: TRBD2; j_call: TRBJ2-5; clone_size: -
cdr3_aa: CASSSWTDWTQYF; cdr3_nt: TGTGCCAGCAGCTCTTGGACAGACTGGACCCAGTACTTC; v_call: TRBV5-5; d_call: -; j_call: TRBJ2-5; clone_size: few
cdr3_aa: CASSPDGTARGYTF; cdr3_nt: TGTGCCAGCAGCCCAGATGGGACAGCCAGGGGCTACACCTTC; v_call: TRBV7-3; d_call: TRBD1; j_call: TRBJ1-2; clone_size: few
cdr3_aa: CASSYPGTSTYEQYF; cdr3_nt: TGTGCCAGCAGTTACCCCGGGACTTCTACCTACGAGCAGTACTTC; v_call: TRBV6-5; d_call: -; j_call: TRBJ2-7; clone_size: many
cdr3_aa: CASSLDGGNTEAFF; cdr3_nt: TGTGCCAGCAGCTTAGACGGGGGGAACACTGAAGCTTTCTTT; v_call: TRBV7-2; d_call: -; j_call: TRBJ1-1; clone_size: few
cdr3_aa: CASSSRVTVSSDTQYF; cdr3_nt: TGTGCCAGCAGCTCTAGAGTCACCGTGAGTTCAGATACGCAGTATTTT; v_call: TRBV5-5; d_call: -; j_call: TRBJ2-3; clone_size: few
cdr3_aa: CASSLGTGGAAGANVLTF; cdr3_nt: TGTGCCAGCAGCTTAGGGACAGGGGGCGCAGCTGGGGCCAACGTCCTGACTTTC; v_call: TRBV11-1; d_call: TRBD1; j_call: TRBJ2-6; clone_size: few
cdr3_aa: CSASIPQGLADTDTQYF; cdr3_nt: TGCAGTGCTAGTATCCCTCAGGGACTAGCGGATACAGATACGCAGTATTTT; v_call: TRBV20-1; d_call: TRBD2; j_call: TRBJ2-3; clone_size: few
cdr3_aa: CSATDQGAPYNEQFF; cdr3_nt: TGCAGTGCAACAGACCAGGGGGCGCCGTACAATGAGCAGTTCTTC; v_call: TRBV20-1; d_call: TRBD1; j_call: TRBJ2-1; clone_size: many
cdr3_aa: CSPGGGRELFF; cdr3_nt: TGCAGCCCAGGGGGCGGCCGGGAGCTGTTTTTT; v_call: TRBV29-1; d_call: TRBD1; j_call: TRBJ2-2; clone_size: many
cdr3_aa: CASIQGPQLTYNEQFF; cdr3_nt: TGTGCCAGCATCCAGGGTCCCCAATTGACCTACAATGAGCAGTTCTTC; v_call: TRBV7-8; d_call: -; j_call: TRBJ2-1; clone_size: -
cdr3_aa: CASSPVRYGSYEQYF; cdr3_nt: TGTGCCAGCTCACCAGTTCGATACGGGAGCTACGAGCAGTACTTC; v_call: TRBV18; d_call: -; j_call: TRBJ2-7; clone_size: -
cdr3_aa: CSAMGGSSNTGELFF; cdr3_nt: TGCAGTGCTATGGGGGGCAGCTCGAACACCGGGGAGCTGTTTTTT; v_call: TRBV20-1; d_call: -; j_call: TRBJ2-2; clone_size: few
cdr3_aa: CATSGGQLNQPQHF; cdr3_nt: TGTGCCACCAGTGGGGGACAGCTTAATCAGCCCCAGCATTTT; v_call: TRBV24-1; d_call: TRBD1; j_call: TRBJ1-5; clone_size: -
cdr3_aa: CAISESYRQGAEAFF; cdr3_nt: TGTGCCATCAGTGAGTCTTATAGACAGGGGGCTGAAGCTTTCTTT; v_call: TRBV10-3; d_call: TRBD1; j_call: TRBJ1-1; clone_size: -
cdr3_aa: CSARQGAQVEAFF; cdr3_nt: TGCAGTGCTAGACAGGGGGCGCAAGTTGAAGCTTTCTTT; v_call: TRBV20-1; d_call: TRBD1; j_call: TRBJ1-1; clone_size: few
cdr3_aa: CASSLEQDRTYEQYF; cdr3_nt: TGTGCCAGCAGCTTAGAACAGGACCGAACCTACGAGCAGTACTTC; v_call: TRBV7-2; d_call: -; j_call: TRBJ2-7; clone_size: few
cdr3_aa: CASSGPGLAGGNEQFF; cdr3_nt: TGCGCCAGCAGTGGGCCGGGACTAGCGGGGGGGAATGAGCAGTTCTTC; v_call: TRBV10-2; d_call: TRBD2; j_call: TRBJ2-1; clone_size: -
cdr3_aa: CASSYGADEQFF; cdr3_nt: TGTGCCAGCAGTTACGGGGCCGATGAGCAGTTCTTC; v_call: TRBV6-5; d_call: -; j_call: TRBJ2-1; clone_size: -
cdr3_aa: CANLPGQGRASTDTQYF; cdr3_nt: TGCGCCAACCTCCCAGGACAGGGGAGAGCTAGCACAGATACGCAGTATTTT; v_call: TRBV10-2; d_call: TRBD1; j_call: TRBJ2-3; clone_size: few
cdr3_aa: CSARGQVNEQYF; cdr3_nt: TGCAGTGCTAGAGGCCAAGTCAACGAGCAGTACTTC; v_call: TRBV20-1; d_call: -; j_call: TRBJ2-7; clone_size: many
cdr3_aa: CASSAYGNTEAFF; cdr3_nt: TGTGCCAGCAGTGCTTACGGGAACACTGAAGCTTTCTTT; v_call: TRBV2; d_call: -; j_call: TRBJ1-1; clone_size: many
cdr3_aa: CANYEMAIDTQYF; cdr3_nt: TGTGCCAATTATGAGATGGCGATAGATACGCAGTATTTT; v_call: TRBV2; d_call: -; j_call: TRBJ2-3; clone_size: few
cdr3_aa: CASSPVRQGQAFF; cdr3_nt: TGTGCCAGCTCACCGGTCAGACAGGGACAAGCTTTCTTT; v_call: TRBV18; d_call: TRBD1; j_call: TRBJ1-1; clone_size: -
cdr3_aa: CATSGYRGNEQFF; cdr3_nt: TGTGCCACCAGCGGCTACAGGGGAAATGAGCAGTTCTTC; v_call: TRBV15; d_call: TRBD1; j_call: TRBJ2-1; clone_size: -
cdr3_aa: CASTESKGGQETQYF; cdr3_nt: TGTGCCAGCACCGAATCCAAGGGGGGCCAAGAGACCCAGTACTTC; v_call: TRBV12-3/TRBV12-4; d_call: -; j_call: TRBJ2-5; clone_size: -
cdr3_aa: CSASRQTNYGYTF; cdr3_nt: TGCAGTGCTAGTAGACAGACAAACTATGGCTACACCTTC; v_call: TRBV20-1; d_call: -; j_call: TRBJ1-2; clone_size: many
cdr3_aa: CSAPHRGLGTDTQYF; cdr3_nt: TGCAGTGCTCCCCACAGGGGGCTTGGCACAGATACGCAGTATTTT; v_call: TRBV20-1; d_call: TRBD1; j_call: TRBJ2-3; clone_size: many
cdr3_aa: CSARRGSTDTQYF; cdr3_nt: TGCAGTGCTAGAAGGGGGAGCACAGATACGCAGTATTTT; v_call: TRBV20-1; d_call: -; j_call: TRBJ2-3; clone_size: many
cdr3_aa: CASTIGAGELFF; cdr3_nt: TGTGCCAGCACTATTGGGGCCGGGGAGCTGTTTTTT; v_call: TRBV12-3/TRBV12-4; d_call: -; j_call: TRBJ2-2; clone_size: many
cdr3_aa: CASSYSGGALGEQFF; cdr3_nt: TGTGCCAGCAGTTACAGCGGGGGAGCCCTAGGAGAGCAGTTCTTC; v_call: TRBV6-5; d_call: TRBD2; j_call: TRBJ2-1; clone_size: few
cdr3_aa: CSARDLAGRDETQYF; cdr3_nt: TGCAGTGCTAGAGATCTCGCGGGACGGGATGAGACCCAGTACTTC; v_call: TRBV20-1; d_call: -; j_call: TRBJ2-5; clone_size: once
cdr3_aa: CATSRDLPGQGGTDTQYF; cdr3_nt: TGTGCCACCAGCAGAGATCTGCCGGGACAGGGAGGGACAGATACGCAGTATTTT; v_call: TRBV15; d_call: TRBD1; j_call: TRBJ2-3; clone_size: few
cdr3_aa: CSANRGQDHYGYTF; cdr3_nt: TGCAGTGCTAATAGGGGACAGGATCACTATGGCTACACCTTC; v_call: TRBV20-1; d_call: TRBD1; j_call: TRBJ1-2; clone_size: -
cdr3_aa: CASSLGPMYSNQPQHF; cdr3_nt: TGCGCCAGCAGCTTGGGGCCCATGTATAGCAATCAGCCCCAGCATTTT; v_call: TRBV5-1; d_call: -; j_call: TRBJ1-5; clone_size: many
cdr3_aa: CSAPWGSLYEQYF; cdr3_nt: TGCAGTGCCCCGTGGGGGAGCCTCTACGAGCAGTACTTC; v_call: TRBV20-1; d_call: -; j_call: TRBJ2-7; clone_size: few
cdr3_aa: CASSLNPGQETQYF; cdr3_nt: TGTGCCAGCAGCTTAAACCCGGGTCAAGAGACCCAGTACTTC; v_call: TRBV11-2; d_call: -; j_call: TRBJ2-5; clone_size: few
cdr3_aa: CASSFGSGGITDTQYF; cdr3_nt: TGTGCCAGCAGCTTTGGTAGCGGGGGTATCACAGATACGCAGTATTTT; v_call: TRBV5-6; d_call: TRBD2; j_call: TRBJ2-3; clone_size: -